The next 5 T cell receptor beta chains were all read from a single sample in a study of T cells in Graves' hyperthyroidism and ophthalmopathy. Using RNA transcripts as the source, TCR beta CDR3 regions were amplified. The HTBI primer set served for first-round RT-PCR of the TCR CDR3. One entry per CDR3 protein results from TCRdb running MiXCR on the multiplex PCR reads. The data show 200,000 to 250,000 distinct CDR3 sequences, approximately 23% seen once. Material for sequencing was blood. These receptors originate from a woman in her forties with Graves' ophthalmopathy.

The chain uses TRBV29-1 and TRBJ2-5; D may correspond to TRBD1 or TRBD2 (6 bases each). Germline lookup yields CDR1 SQVTM and CDR2 ANQGSEA. The V and J ends lost 6 bases and 3 bases respectively, with 14 bases between them. The CDR3 covers 13 residues. CDR3 sequence: CSVAGQREETQYF. The CDR3, as DNA: TGCAGCGTGGCGGGACAACGGGAAGAGACCCAGTACTTC.

The V and J genes are TRBV6-1 and TRBJ1-2; weak D call: TRBD1 (5 bases). The V end was cut by 5 bases, the J end by 6 bases, with 19 bases between. Germline V gene lookup returns CDR1 MNHNS and CDR2 SASEGT. The CDR3 runs 15 residues. The CDR3 DNA reads as TGTGCCAGCAGTACATGGACCCAGGGAGGGCATGGCTACACCTTC. It encodes CASSTWTQGGHGYTF.

The chain combines TRBV20-1 with TRBJ1-1, with D hard to call. Germline loops: CDR1 DFQATT, CDR2 SNEGSKA (reference sequence). V was pared by 8 bases and J by 7 bases, with 14 bases between. The CDR3 covers 11 residues. The CDR3 DNA is TGCAGTCTCTATTGGGGAGATGAAGCTTTCTTT. Encoded protein: CSLYWGDEAFF.

This clonotype was picked up many times. The V call is TRBV28, the J call TRBJ2-5; D possibly uses TRBD1 or TRBD2 (5 bases each). The CDR3 contains 14 residues. CDR1 is MDHEN and CDR2 is SYDVKM in the germline V gene. V shed 2 bases and J shed 5 bases, with 12 bases lying between them. The DNA for the CDR3 is TGTGCCAGCAGTTTACGCCAGGGCGGGGAGACCCAGTACTTC. Translated, it gives CASSLRQGGETQYF.

This clonotype was seen just once. The chain couples TRBV6-4 to TRBJ1-1, with D hard to call. This CDR3 comprises 16 residues. Per the germline V gene, CDR1 is MRHNA and CDR2 is SNTAGT. Trimming pared 9 bases from V and 4 bases from J, leaving 24 bases between. The CDR3 loop reads CASVPPANRRSTEAFF. Written as DNA, the CDR3 is TGTGCCAGTGTTCCACCTGCTAATCGTAGGAGCACTGAAGCTTTCTTT.